This T cell receptor beta chain was observed in a study of T cell responses to AZD1222 COVID-19 vaccine. Looked up from germline, CDR1 is SGHTA and CDR2 is FQGNSA. Trimming took off 5 bases at V and 4 bases at J, with 26 bases between the two ends. This CDR3 spans 18 amino acids. The table came from immunoSEQ multiplex PCR; TCRdb's copy has only in-frame clones and leaves some out. The top ten clones hold around 1.8% of a sample with approximately 210,000 clones, around 94% of them seen once. Material: peripheral blood, obtained 28 days after the second dose of the MenACWY control vaccine. The TCR was taken from an adult who received the MenACWY meningococcal vaccine as a control. The chain carries TRBV7-2 and TRBJ1-2; weak D call: TRBD1 (5 bases). CDR3 sequence reads: CASSPAGQGGTSSYGYTF. In DNA form, the CDR3 reads TGTGCCAGCAGCCCAGCGGGGCAGGGTGGCACTTCAAGCTATGGCTACACCTTC.